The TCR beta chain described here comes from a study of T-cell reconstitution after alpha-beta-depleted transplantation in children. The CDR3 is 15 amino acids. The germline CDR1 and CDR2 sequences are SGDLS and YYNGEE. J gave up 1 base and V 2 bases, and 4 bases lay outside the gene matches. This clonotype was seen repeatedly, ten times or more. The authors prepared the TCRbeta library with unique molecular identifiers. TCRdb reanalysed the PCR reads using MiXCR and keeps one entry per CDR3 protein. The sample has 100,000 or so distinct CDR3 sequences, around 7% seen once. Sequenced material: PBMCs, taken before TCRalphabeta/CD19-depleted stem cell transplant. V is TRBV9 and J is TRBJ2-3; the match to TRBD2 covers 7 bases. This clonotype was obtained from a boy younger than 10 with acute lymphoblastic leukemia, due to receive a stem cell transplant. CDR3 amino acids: CASSVREARTDTQYF. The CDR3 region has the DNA TGTGCCAGCAGCGTCCGGGAGGCCCGCACAGATACGCAGTATTTT.